This TCR beta chain was sequenced in a study of blood T cells in healthy people across ages. With a J-beta primer mix and a sample-barcoded 5' primer, a second PCR ran about 7 to 12 cycles. Carrying 12 random nucleotides, a template-switch adaptor labeled each individual cDNA molecule. MiXCR was run by TCRdb on the 5' RACE reads, yielding one entry per CDR3 protein. The sample holds 750,000 to 950,000 distinct CDR3 sequences, about 55% seen once. The CDR3 has 13 residues. V was shortened by 1 base and J by 10 bases, with 11 bases between the two germline ends. The germline CDR1 and CDR2 sequences are SGHTA and FQGNSA. This clonotype was counted only a few times.

This TCR was recovered from a man older than 75 in good health. The specimen sequenced was blood. This sequence joins TRBV7-2 and TRBJ2-1; D remains ambiguous. Here the CDR3 reads CASSLGLRREQFF. The DNA for the CDR3 is TGTGCCAGCAGCTTAGGTTTGCGTCGGGAGCAGTTCTTC.